This TCR beta chain emerged from a study of OX40 agonist ivuxolimab in advanced cancers. Some clones are missing from TCRdb's copy, which holds only in-frame ones; the method was immunoSEQ multiplex PCR. The data hold nearly 70,000 clones, with 75% to 90% observed a single time. Study observations and caveats: The specificity for antigen of the expanded peripheral T cells was not determined.

Blood got drawn at baseline, again on cycle 4 day 1, and then on cycle 7 day 1. This clone was recorded only once. What it recognizes is unknown. Germline CDR1 and CDR2: SGHVS and FNYEAQ. This CDR3 region has 14 residues. V lost 1 base and J 3 bases, leaving 9 bases between the germline ends. The origin of this receptor is an adult with an advanced solid tumor such as melanoma, head and neck, liver or kidney cancer. V is TRBV7-6 and J is TRBJ2-5, with unresolved D. Here the sequenced sample was CD4+ or CD8+ T cells sorted from blood, taken in a trial of the OX40 agonist ivuxolimab. The CDR3 region has the DNA TGTGCCAGCAGCTTAGGGTGGGCAGAAGAGACCCAGTACTTC. Translating gives CASSLGWAEETQYF.